This TCR beta chain was profiled in a study of shared clonotypes between healthy human individuals. Overall study context: The composition of the donors was a couple of women and a few men aged 18 to 49. Points from the study as a whole: Clonotype sharing levels among donors were expected to vary with sequencing depth. Naive CD4 clonotypes were shared across several donors at roughly 5%.

With respect to this clone: The target antigen is unknown.

The repertoire was sequenced with immunoSEQ multiplex PCR; TCRdb's copy has only in-frame clones and lacks some. The sample carries about 1.5 million clones, roughly 97% recorded once. The CDR3 consists of 15 residues. From germline, CDR1 is MNHEY and CDR2 SMNVEV (reference sequence). The V segment lost 5 bases and the J segment 6 bases; nucleotides outside the gene matches: 9. The specimen sequenced was naive CD4+ T cells sorted from blood. Noted subset: CD45RA+ positively selected. This clonotype was sampled from a man aged 30-40 years in good health. The chain joins TRBV27 to TRBJ1-1; 10 nucleotides align to TRBD1. The DNA for the CDR3 is TGTGCCAGCAGTCCGAGACAGGGGGCGCCTGCTGAAGCTTTCTTT. This codes for CASSPRQGAPAEAFF.